Given below is one TCR beta chain in context. This entry comes from a study of beta chain features in type 1 diabetes. The single heparinised draw taken from each donor contained roughly 110 mL of blood on average. CDR3 length: 11 residues. V lost 0 bases and J lost 3, with 0 bases in between. The V gene's germline CDR1 is SGHAT and CDR2 FQDESV (reference sequence). All of the isolated RNA was reverse transcribed, so expressed TCRB transcripts were sequenced. Libraries were prepared by immunoSEQ multiplex PCR; TCRdb keeps only in-frame clonotypes and omits some of them. In the table there are roughly 610,000 clones, about 14% of which are singletons.

The chain has TRBV11-1 and TRBJ2-7; no clear D gene. The sequencing input was naive CD4+ T cells from blood. The sequence derives from a man aged 18 to 29 in good health. The CDR3: CASSLAYEQYF. The DNA for the CDR3 is TGTGCCAGCAGCTTAGCCTACGAGCAGTACTTC.